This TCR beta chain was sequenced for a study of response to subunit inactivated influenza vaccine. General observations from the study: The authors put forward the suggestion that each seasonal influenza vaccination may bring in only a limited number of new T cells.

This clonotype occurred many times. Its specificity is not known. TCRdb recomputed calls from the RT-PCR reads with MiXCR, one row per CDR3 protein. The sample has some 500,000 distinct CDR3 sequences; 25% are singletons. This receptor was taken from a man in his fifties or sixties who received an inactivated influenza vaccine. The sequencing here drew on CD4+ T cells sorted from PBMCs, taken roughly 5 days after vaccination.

The DNA of the CDR3 is TGTGCCAGCAGCCTTCAGGGGGTGACTGAAGCTTTCTTT. Its translation is CASSLQGVTEAFF. J is TRBJ1-1 and V is TRBV3-1, with 7 bases aligning to TRBD1. After removal of 4 bases from V and 5 bases from J, the junction contained 4 bases not matched to a gene. The germline V gene has CDR1 LGHDT and CDR2 YNNKEL (reference sequence). The CDR3 covers 13 residues.